Reported below is one T cell receptor (beta chain). Many counts were recorded for this clonotype. Its recognized antigen is unknown. A read error may produce the germline difference seen at one junction end. The time point label on this specimen signifies: newly diagnosed GD, antithyroid drugs for less than 3 months. RNA was extracted from PBMCs in TRIzol for both TCR sequencing and RNA sequencing. Graves' disease was diagnosed according to American Thyroid Association guidelines. Patients were recruited from an endocrinology department in Xi'an, China. Each patient gave 7 to 9.5 milliliters of peripheral blood, collected in an EDTA anticoagulant tube. Ficoll Paque Plus density gradient separation was used to isolate PBMCs, and no additional T cell sorting was done. An Agilent 2100 Bioanalyzer and agarose gel were used to check RNA quality, and a NanoDrop 2000 was used to measure RNA concentration.

The receptor library was made with multiplex PCR. The instrument was an Illumina HiSeq 4000. iRepertoire HTBI primers and Arm-PCR amplification of CDR3 regions were used to construct TCR beta libraries. Before sequencing, the PCR products went through gel purification. As for the original processing: Gene usage analysis of CDR3 amino acid clonotypes used the 55 to 80 TRBV and 14 to 15 TRBJ segments found across samples. COPE and FqMerger were used to merge the filtered high-quality paired reads into contigs. BLAST was used to align contigs to the IMGT TRBV, TRBD and TRBJ reference genes, and CDR3 was defined following IMGT. Any clonotype with a frequency above 0.1% was classified as a highly expanded clone. Shannon entropy served as the measure of repertoire diversity, while the Gini coefficient captured V-J evenness. Clonotypes shared by more than one individual were considered public. The public reads were reanalyzed by TCRdb: fastp trimming at Q25, MiXCR alignment, in-frame beta chains only. Duplicate CDR3 protein sequences are folded into a single record with the most common DNA and genes. TCRdb's processing, not the study's, gives the V and J calls here. This sample gives approximately 400,000 distinct CDR3 sequences in total; roughly 15% of them show up just once. The ten largest clones represent approximately 7.8% of the sample.

The sample belongs to a study of regulatory T cells in long-lasting Graves disease (dated by TCRdb to the early 2020s). In the study overall: Antithyroid drugs had been taken for less than 3 months by newly diagnosed Graves' disease patients. This study used TCR sequencing and RNA sequencing of peripheral blood to compare persistent Graves' disease patients against newly diagnosed Graves' disease patients. The study took place in China and was registered as a clinical trial. TCR sequencing covered around 13 persistent and around 20 newly diagnosed Graves' disease patients, around 33 samples in total. Points the paper makes about the study in general: Only the TCR beta chain was sequenced and analyzed. Preferential use of TRBV28, TRBJ1-2 and TRBJ2-5 was observed in persistent disease, whereas TRBV20-1 and TRBJ2-1 were favored in newly diagnosed disease. Peripheral blood alone was examined, since thyroid tissue, which constituted the primary lesion, could not be accessed. The authors acknowledged the small sample size as a limitation that may reduce accuracy. More public clonotypes were shared among persistent patients (around 3,000) than among newly diagnosed patients (roughly 1,000). Compared with newly diagnosed patients, persistent Graves' disease patients had lower TCR Shannon entropy and fewer highly expanded clones, which suggests clonal expansion.

CDR1 and CDR2 (SGHRS, YFSETQ) derive from the germline V gene. The CDR3 starts with the cysteine, ends with the phenylalanine, and has 14 residues. The DNA shown is the 42-base CDR3, in frame from base 1. These data also formed part of another study, on T cells in Graves' hyperthyroidism and ophthalmopathy. The second source states: A patient counted as having stable Graves' hyperthyroidism if no progression to ophthalmopathy occurred over 18 months of follow-up. The hyperthyroidism patients were between 18 and 65 years old and newly diagnosed, with a disease duration of less than 2 months. The study excluded patients with uncontrolled infections, other autoimmune diseases, pregnancy or lactation. Diagnoses were based on clinical symptoms, serum thyroxine and TRAb, thyroid ultrasound and orbital computed tomography. The first round of RT-PCR for the TCR CDR3 was performed with the HTBI primer set and the Qiagen OneStep RT-PCR kit. Most expanded thyroid clonotypes (frequency above 0.001) were also found in blood, which suggests that blood repertoires may mirror thyroid immune responses. A 13 V-J signature model separated ophthalmopathy from stable hyperthyroidism, with approximately 87% sensitivity and just under 84% specificity in cross-validation and 80%/75% in testing. In validation, progression to ophthalmopathy was predicted by the model with nearly 71% sensitivity and under 85% specificity, a median of roughly 6 months before onset. To identify TCR V-J signatures that set the groups apart, the researchers used a discovery cohort of 95 to 100 patients, made up of 40 to 45 with Graves' ophthalmopathy and about 55 with stable Graves' hyperthyroidism. An independent validation cohort of 18 to 20 hyperthyroidism patients and approximately 16 patients who later progressed to ophthalmopathy tested prospective prediction of ophthalmopathy. The 95 to 100 discovery patients were randomly divided into training and test sets at a 7:3 ratio. In addition, the study compared T-cell repertoires in thyroid tissue and in blood from over 5 Graves' hyperthyroidism patients. After blood sampling, hyperthyroidism patients were treated with methimazole at a starting dose of 30 mg daily, and ophthalmopathy patients were treated with high-dose intravenous methylprednisolone. The libraries were constructed in a second round of multiplex PCR and then size-selected and purified. The libraries were sequenced on an Illumina HiSeq2000 using paired-end 100 bp reads. SOAPnuke was used to process the raw data, removing reads that contained adapters or uncalled bases, had a mean Phred below 15, or lacked an exact match to the constant primer or identifier. High-quality paired reads were merged with COPE v1.2.5, and unique nucleotide sequences were defined as clonotypes. MiTCR v1.1 was used to align clonotypes to the IMGT TRBV, TRBD and TRBJ reference segments. Analysis was restricted to V-J combinations with a frequency above 0.0001, which covered 99% to 99.2% of repertoires. The TCS score was defined as F50 (clonal expansion) divided by E x V (chaos), with BLOSUM62-based TCRdist calculated between CDR3 peptides within each V-J. Welch's t-statistics and random forest reduced 514 V-J features to 13, which were used in a naive Bayes classifier (R e1071). No statistical method was used to fix the sample size in advance, and group allocation was not hidden from the investigators. According to the paper, TCR Vbeta CDR3 sequencing was carried out on 135 peripheral blood samples, which came from around 43 ophthalmopathy, around 75 hyperthyroidism and roughly 17 progressor patients.

Here the sequenced sample was peripheral blood mononuclear cells (PBMCs), taken at new diagnosis, from a patient treated with antithyroid drugs. The source is a woman aged 40 to 55 with Graves disease. Donor details come from another sample of the same person, matched by shared clones. The chain uses TRBV5-1 and TRBJ2-6, and TRBD1 matches 8 of the central bases. The CDR3 reads CASKQGAGANVLTF. The nucleotide sequence reads as follows: TGTGCCAGCAAACAGGGGGCTGGGGCCAACGTCCTGACTTTC. Full variable domain (CDR3 extended with the reference TRBV5-1 and TRBJ2-6 proteins): KAGVTQTPRYLIKTRGQQVTLSCSPISGHRSVSWYQQTPGQGLQFLFEYFSETQRNKGNFPGRFSGRQFSNSRSEMNVSTLELGDSALYLCASKQGAGANVLTFGAGSRLTVL.